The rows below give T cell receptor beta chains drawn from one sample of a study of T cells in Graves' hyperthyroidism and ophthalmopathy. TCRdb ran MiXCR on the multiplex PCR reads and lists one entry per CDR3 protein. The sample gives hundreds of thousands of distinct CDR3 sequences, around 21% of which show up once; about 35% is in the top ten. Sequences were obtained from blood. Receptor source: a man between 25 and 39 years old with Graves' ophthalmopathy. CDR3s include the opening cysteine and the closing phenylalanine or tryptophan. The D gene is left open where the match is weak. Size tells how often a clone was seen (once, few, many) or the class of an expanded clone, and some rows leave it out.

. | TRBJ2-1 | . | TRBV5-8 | CASSARTAGEQFF | TGTGCCAGCAGCGCCCGGACGGCGGGTGAGCAGTTCTTC
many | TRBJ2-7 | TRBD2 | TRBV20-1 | CSAPRRREAPYEQYF | TGCAGTGCCCCGAGGAGGCGGGAGGCCCCTTACGAGCAGTACTTC
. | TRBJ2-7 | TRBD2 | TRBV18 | CASSGGAGAANYEQYF | TGTGCCAGCTCAGGAGGCGCGGGAGCGGCTAACTACGAGCAGTACTTC
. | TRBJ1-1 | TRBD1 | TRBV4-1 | CASTAQGGGDTEAFF | TGCGCCAGCACCGCACAGGGGGGAGGAGACACTGAAGCTTTCTTT
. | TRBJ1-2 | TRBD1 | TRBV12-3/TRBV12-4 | CASSLGTGGYNYGYTF | TGTGCCAGCAGTTTGGGGACAGGGGGCTACAACTATGGCTACACCTTC
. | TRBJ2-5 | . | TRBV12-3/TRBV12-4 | CASRDLGDPRAQYF | TGTGCCAGCAGGGACCTTGGGGACCCCCGGGCCCAGTACTTC
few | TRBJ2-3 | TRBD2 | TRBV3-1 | CASRGVAGETQYF | TGTGCCAGCAGGGGGGTAGCGGGAGAGACGCAGTATTTT
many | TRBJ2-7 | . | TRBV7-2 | CASGDSYEQYF | TGTGCCAGCGGAGACAGCTACGAGCAGTACTTC
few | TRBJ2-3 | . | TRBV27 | CASSPYASATDTQYF | TGTGCCAGCAGCCCCTACGCCTCGGCGACCGATACGCAGTATTTT
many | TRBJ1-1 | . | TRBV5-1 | CASSFGNRMNTEAFF | TGCGCCAGCAGCTTTGGTAACCGAATGAACACTGAAGCTTTCTTT
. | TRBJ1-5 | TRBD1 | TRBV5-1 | CASSTAQGNSNQPQHF | TGCGCCAGCAGCACAGCACAGGGGAATAGCAATCAGCCCCAGCATTTT
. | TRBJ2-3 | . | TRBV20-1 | CSASNGEGGLGTDTQYF | TGCAGTGCTAGTAATGGGGAAGGGGGGCTTGGCACAGATACGCAGTATTTT
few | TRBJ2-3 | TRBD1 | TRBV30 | CAWSRTGGATDTQYF | TGTGCCTGGAGTAGAACAGGGGGCGCAACAGATACGCAGTATTTT
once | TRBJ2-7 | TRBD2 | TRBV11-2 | CASSLGGIYGQYF | TGTGCCAGCAGCCTGGGGGGGATCTACGGGCAGTACTTC
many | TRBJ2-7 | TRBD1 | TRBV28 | CASTDSRGQGYEQYF | TGTGCCAGCACCGATTCGAGGGGACAGGGCTACGAGCAGTACTTC
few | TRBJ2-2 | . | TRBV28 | CASKASGELFF | TGTGCCAGCAAGGCCTCCGGGGAGCTGTTTTTT
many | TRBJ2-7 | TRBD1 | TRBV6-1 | CASRGQGASYEQYF | TGTGCCAGCAGGGGACAGGGGGCATCCTACGAGCAGTACTTC
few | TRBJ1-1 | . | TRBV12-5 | CASGTRRGEAFF | TGTGCTAGTGGTACCCGCAGGGGCGAAGCTTTCTTT
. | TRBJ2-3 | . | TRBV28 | CASSLVGGSDTQYF | TGTGCCAGCAGTTTGGTGGGGGGCTCCGATACGCAGTATTTT
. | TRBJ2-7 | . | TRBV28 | CASSPPWGRLYEQYF | TGTGCCAGCAGTCCACCATGGGGGCGCCTCTACGAGCAGTACTTC
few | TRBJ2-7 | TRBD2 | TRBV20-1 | CSAPRGLAGGGPYYEQYF | TGCAGTGCTCCCCGGGGACTAGCGGGAGGGGGGCCTTACTACGAGCAGTACTTC
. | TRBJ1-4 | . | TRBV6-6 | CASSYTWAGATNEKLFF | TGTGCCAGCAGTTACACCTGGGCCGGGGCAACTAATGAAAAACTGTTTTTT
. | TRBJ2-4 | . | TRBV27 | CASSPREFPIQYF | TGTGCCAGCAGTCCTCGAGAGTTCCCAATTCAGTACTTC
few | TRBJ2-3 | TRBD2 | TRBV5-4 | CASSTPSGPSTDTQYF | TGTGCCAGCAGCACCCCTAGCGGTCCGAGCACAGATACGCAGTATTTT
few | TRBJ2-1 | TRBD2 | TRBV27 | CASSPQSGRDENEQFF | TGTGCCAGCAGCCCCCAAAGCGGGAGGGATGAAAATGAGCAGTTCTTC
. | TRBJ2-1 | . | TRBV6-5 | CASSYRETQFF | TGTGCCAGCAGTTACAGGGAAACGCAGTTCTTC
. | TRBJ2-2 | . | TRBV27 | CASSFLGPLNTGELFF | TGTGCCAGCAGTTTCCTGGGACCCTTGAACACCGGGGAGCTGTTTTTT
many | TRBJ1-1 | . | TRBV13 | CASSHRGQNTEAFF | TGTGCCAGCAGCCATAGGGGACAGAACACTGAAGCTTTCTTT
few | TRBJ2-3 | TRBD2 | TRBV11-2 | CASSLRGGGRVSTDTQYF | TGTGCCAGCAGCTTAAGGGGCGGCGGGAGGGTTAGCACAGATACGCAGTATTTT
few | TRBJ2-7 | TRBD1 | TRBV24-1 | CATSDAGTGRSYEQYF | TGTGCCACCAGTGATGCCGGGACAGGGAGGTCCTACGAGCAGTACTTC
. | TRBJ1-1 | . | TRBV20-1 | CSARVMGGMKGPNTEAFF | TGCAGTGCTAGAGTCATGGGGGGGATGAAGGGCCCAAACACTGAAGCTTTCTTT
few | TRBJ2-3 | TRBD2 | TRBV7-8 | CASSLVPSGYSTDTQYF | TGTGCCAGCAGCTTAGTACCTAGCGGGTATAGCACAGATACGCAGTATTTT
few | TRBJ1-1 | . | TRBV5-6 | CASSLWATTEAFF | TGTGCCAGCAGCTTGTGGGCAACCACTGAAGCTTTCTTT
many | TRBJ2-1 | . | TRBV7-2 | CASSLGRYNEQFF | TGTGCCAGCAGCTTAGGCAGATACAATGAGCAGTTCTTC
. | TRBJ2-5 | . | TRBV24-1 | CATSDSKQEAQETQYF | TGTGCCACCAGTGATTCGAAACAGGAGGCTCAAGAGACCCAGTACTTC
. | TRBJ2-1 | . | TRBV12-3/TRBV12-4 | CASSPSLGNSGLYNEQFF | TGTGCCAGCAGTCCCAGTCTGGGAAATAGCGGACTGTACAATGAGCAGTTCTTC
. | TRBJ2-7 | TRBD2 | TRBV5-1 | CASSSGPSGRRSYEQYF | TGCGCCAGCAGCTCCGGGCCAAGCGGGAGGAGGTCCTACGAGCAGTACTTC
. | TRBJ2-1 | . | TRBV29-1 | CSVVANEQFF | TGCAGCGTTGTGGCCAATGAGCAGTTCTTC
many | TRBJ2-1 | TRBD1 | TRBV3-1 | CASSQYTGGEQFF | TGTGCCAGCAGCCAATACACAGGGGGTGAGCAGTTCTTC
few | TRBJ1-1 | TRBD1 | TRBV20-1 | CRAPGTGVNTEAFF | TGCAGAGCCCCGGGGACAGGGGTGAACACTGAAGCTTTCTTT
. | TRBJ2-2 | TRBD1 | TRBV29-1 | CSVEGQGEAGELFF | TGCAGCGTTGAAGGACAGGGGGAAGCCGGGGAGCTGTTTTTT